These 27 T cell receptor beta chains came from one sample sequenced in a study of Ad26.COV2.S vaccination and SARS-CoV-2 variants (dated by TCRdb to 2020 to 2022). Libraries were made using the immunoSEQ multiplex PCR assay. TCRdb provides this immuneACCESS table in a form limited to in-frame rearrangements. Some clones are lacking; in checked studies, under half of them reflect an unresolved V gene, and why the rest are absent is not known. The sample contains 350,000 to 400,000 clones, about nine tenths of them found a single time. The top ten hold roughly 3.2% of the sample. Read against the paper, the sample's treatment or condition label means: some 20 received Ad26.COV2.S at low or high dose, single or two shots; 5 received placebo; per-sample allocation not given. Repertoires of vaccine and placebo recipients were sequenced from samples collected on day 63 after the first injection. The sample here was peripheral blood, taken in a trial of Ad26.COV2.S vaccine versus placebo. The receptors derive from a person aged 18-65 years who received the Ad26.COV2.S COVID-19 vaccine or a placebo.

In regard to this clone: Other nucleotide sequences in the sample specify the same CDR3. V gene TRBV3-1 (or the pseudogene TRBV3-2) combines with J gene TRBJ2-7; tentatively, D is TRBD2 (6 bases). V shed 3 bases and J shed 2 bases, with 11 bases lying between them. Germline-derived CDR1 and CDR2 are LGHDT and YNNKEL (reference sequence). This CDR3 region has 14 residues. CDR3 sequence: CASSQEGGTYEQYF. CDR3 in DNA: TGTGCCAGCAGCCAGGAGGGTGGGACCTACGAGCAGTACTTC.

The chain is built from TRBV4-1 and TRBJ1-5; D is uncertain. The germline gives CDR1 MGHRA, CDR2 YSYEKL. V gave up 2 bases and J gave up 6 bases, with 14 bases separating them. This CDR3 contains 15 residues. The DNA of the CDR3 is TGCGCCAGCAGCCAAAGTCCGAAGGGAGGTCAGCCCCAGCATTTT. Its translation is CASSQSPKGGQPQHF.

The CDR3 nucleotides read TGTGCCAGCAGCCCAGCTCGAAACTATGGCTACACCTTC. Encoded protein: CASSPARNYGYTF. This chain uses TRBV14 with TRBJ1-2, with D uncertain. CDR1 is SGHDN and CDR2 is FVKESK in the germline V gene. Trimming stripped 4 bases from V and 2 bases from J, with 8 bases between. The CDR3 spans 13 residues. The whole variable domain, filled in from reference TRBV14 and TRBJ1-2, reads EAGVTQFPSHSVIEKGQTVTLRCDPISGHDNLYWYRRVMGKEIKFLLHFVKESKQDESGMPNNRFLAERTGGTYSTLKVQPAELEDSGVYFCASSPARNYGYTFGSGTRLTVV.

V and J are TRBV5-4 and TRBJ2-1; D perhaps matches TRBD2 (5 bases). This CDR3 contains 13 residues. Deletions cut 1 base from V and 6 bases from J, with 8 bases between. Germline CDR1 is SGHNT and CDR2 is YYREEE (reference sequence). CDR3 bases: TGTGCCAGCAGCTTGTTCCTAGCCAATGAGCAGTTCTTC. As protein: CASSLFLANEQFF.

The J gene is TRBJ1-4, the V gene TRBV19; weak D call: TRBD1 (5 bases). CDR1 is LNHDA, CDR2 SQIVND, per germline (reference sequence). Deletions cut 5 bases from V and 4 bases from J, with 14 bases between. The CDR3 extends over 15 amino acids. CDR3 amino acids: CASSQPGRDNEKLFF. The CDR3 nucleotides read TGTGCCAGTAGTCAGCCGGGACGGGATAATGAAAAACTGTTTTTT.

The genes are TRBV5-1 and TRBJ2-7; TRBD1 aligns across 8 bases. J lost 5 bases, V lost 4 bases, and 2 bases had no gene match. CDR3 size: 12 residues. The germline V gene has CDR1 SGHRS and CDR2 YFSETQ. The CDR3 DNA follows: TGCGCCAGCAGCCGACAGGGGAACGAGCAGTACTTC. Protein sequence: CASSRQGNEQYF.

The chain couples TRBV5-4 to TRBJ2-1, with D possibly being TRBD2 (6 bases). In germline, CDR1 is SGHNT, CDR2 YYREEE (reference sequence). The CDR3 runs to 17 residues. V was trimmed by 3 bases and J by 2 bases, leaving 18 bases between them. DNA of the CDR3: TGTGCCAGCAGCTCCTATTCCGGGACTCGAGCCTACAATGAGCAGTTCTTC. This gives the protein CASSSYSGTRAYNEQFF.

The chain links TRBV29-1 to TRBJ2-1; TRBD2 aligns across 16 bases. J was trimmed by 3 bases and V by 4 bases; bases with no gene match: 6. The germline CDR1 and CDR2 sequences are SQVTM and ANQGSEA. The CDR3 has 17 residues. The CDR3 bases are TGCAGCGTTGCCACGGGACTAGCGGGGGGGAACTACAATGAGCAGTTCTTC. Translation: CSVATGLAGGNYNEQFF.

The rearrangement links TRBV7-9 to TRBJ2-7, with D perhaps given as TRBD1 or TRBD2 (5 bases each). CDR3 length equals 14 residues. Trimming left V 3 bases short and J 3 bases short, with 12 bases between. The germline gives CDR1 SEHNR, CDR2 FQNEAQ (reference sequence). The CDR3 DNA follows: TGTGCCAGCAGCTTTACCGGGGCGGACTACGAGCAGTACTTC. This encodes CASSFTGADYEQYF.

This sequence joins TRBV5-4 and TRBJ1-3, with D possibly TRBD1 on 6 matching bases. The ends were cut back, 4 bases at V and 0 bases at J, with 17 bases in the middle. The germline V gene has CDR1 SGHNT and CDR2 YYREEE (reference sequence). The CDR3 length is 17 residues. DNA of the CDR3: TGTGCCAGCAGCCTCCTCAGCGGGGGGCGCTCTGGAAACACCATATATTTT. This sequence encodes CASSLLSGGRSGNTIYF. The variable domain in full, with the rest retrieved from reference TRBV5-4 and TRBJ1-3, is ETGVTQSPTHLIKTRGQQVTLRCSSQSGHNTVSWYQQALGQGPQFIFQYYREEENGRGNFPPRFSGLQFPNYSSELNVNALELDDSALYLCASSLLSGGRSGNTIYFGEGSWLTVV.

Details on this clone: At one boundary the junction diverges from the germline segment, which might be a read error. This same CDR3 is encoded by further DNA sequences in the sample. The chain joins TRBV7-2 to TRBJ1-4; no definite D call. The germline V gene encodes CDR1 SGHTA and CDR2 FQGNSA. The CDR3 spans 14 residues. DNA of the CDR3: TGTGCTAGCAGCTTGGCGGCTCATAATGAAAAACTGTTTTTT. Protein product: CASSLAAHNEKLFF.

The chain combines TRBV7-2 with TRBJ2-1; D unclear. The CDR3 contains 15 residues. V shed 1 base and J shed 7 bases, with 14 bases lying between them. The germline V gene has CDR1 SGHTA and CDR2 FQGNSA. Written as DNA, the CDR3 is TGTGCCAGCAGCTTAGACTCTGTAGCTGGGAATGAGCAGTTCTTC. Translated: CASSLDSVAGNEQFF.

The chain recombines TRBV5-5 with TRBJ2-5; 10 bases fit TRBD1. Per the germline V gene, CDR1 is SGHKS and CDR2 is YYEKEE (reference sequence). The CDR3 has 16 amino acids. The ends lost 4 bases at V and 1 base at J; junction bases unmatched: 7. DNA of the CDR3: TGTGCCAGCAGCCTCGGGACAGGGGCCTTCCAAGAGACCCAGTACTTC. Its protein product is CASSLGTGAFQETQYF.

This clone has only a few counts. V is TRBV27 and J is TRBJ2-7, with 8 bases matching TRBD2. This CDR3 region has 16 residues. J lost 0 bases, V lost 5 bases, and 9 bases had no gene match. Germline CDR1 MNHEY, CDR2 SMNVEV (reference sequence). CDR3 amino acids: CASSRLAGDYSYEQYF. The CDR3 DNA reads as TGTGCCAGCAGTAGGCTAGCGGGCGATTACTCCTACGAGCAGTACTTC.

This rearrangement joins TRBV19 to TRBJ1-3; D not certain. V gave up 4 bases and J gave up 1 base, with 2 bases separating them. This CDR3 has 12 residues. Germline CDR1 is LNHDA and CDR2 is SQIVND (reference sequence). CDR3 DNA sequence: TGTGCCAGTAGTAAATCTGGAAACACCATATATTTT. Translating it yields CASSKSGNTIYF. The full variable domain, with the rest looked up from reference TRBV19 and TRBJ1-3, is DGGITQSPKYLFRKEGQNVTLSCEQNLNHDAMYWYRQDPGQGLRLIYYSQIVNDFQKGDIAEGYSVSREKKESFPLTVTSAQKNPTAFYLCASSKSGNTIYFGEGSWLTVV.

This chain joins TRBV3-1 (or the pseudogene TRBV3-2) and TRBJ1-5, with no clear D. This CDR3 has 12 residues. Germline lookup yields CDR1 LGHDT and CDR2 YNNKEL (reference sequence). With 2 bases removed from V and 5 bases from J, the gap between germline ends came to 4 bases. The CDR3 DNA is TGTGCCAGCAGCCAACCCGATCAGCCCCAGCATTTT. Its translation: CASSQPDQPQHF.

This chain uses TRBV19 with TRBJ2-5; D might be TRBD1 or TRBD2, each matching 6 bases. In germline, CDR1 is LNHDA, CDR2 SQIVND (reference sequence). The CDR3 loop spans 14 amino acids. V was cut by 3 bases and J by 5 bases, with 13 bases left in between. The CDR3 sequence is CASSMGRGHETQYF. The CDR3 coding sequence is TGTGCCAGTAGTATGGGACGGGGGCACGAGACCCAGTACTTC.

This clone appeared once. The V call is TRBV11-2, the J call TRBJ2-7, with D unclear. Germline V gene lookup returns CDR1 SGHAT and CDR2 FQNNGV. The ends were cut back, 1 base at V and 0 bases at J, with 7 bases in the middle. There are 14 residues in the CDR3. CDR3 nucleotides: TGTGCCAGCAGCTTAGGCGCAGCCTCCTACGAGCAGTACTTC. The encoded protein is CASSLGAASYEQYF.

The chain joins TRBV19 to TRBJ1-5; possible D gene TRBD1, 6 bases. There are 16 residues in the CDR3. The germline V gene encodes CDR1 LNHDA and CDR2 SQIVND (reference sequence). Trimming left V 5 bases short and J 5 bases short, with 19 bases between. The CDR3 sequence is CASSPTGFLVHQPQHF. The CDR3 DNA follows: TGTGCCAGTAGTCCAACAGGGTTTCTTGTTCATCAGCCCCAGCATTTT.

The chain is built from TRBV7-9 and TRBJ1-1; no reliable D call. CDR1 is SEHNR and CDR2 is FQNEAQ in the germline V gene (reference sequence). V gave up 1 base and J gave up 1 base, with 10 bases separating them. This CDR3 contains 15 residues. The CDR3 sequence: CASSLGDAANTEAFF. As DNA, the CDR3 is TGTGCCAGCAGCTTAGGAGATGCAGCGAACACTGAAGCTTTCTTT.

The genes are TRBV5-1 and TRBJ1-1, with a tentative D call TRBD1 (6 bases). Germline V lookup: CDR1 SGHRS, CDR2 YFSETQ. Trimming removed 3 bases from V and 2 bases from J, with 8 bases in between. The CDR3 extends over 13 amino acids. The CDR3 DNA reads as TGCGCCAGCAGCTGGGACATTAACACTGAAGCTTTCTTT. This codes for CASSWDINTEAFF.

CDR3 in amino acids: CAWRGTGAYGYTF. In DNA form, the CDR3 reads TGTGCCTGGAGGGGTACCGGGGCCTATGGCTACACCTTC. The gene calls are TRBV30 and TRBJ1-2, with a possible D match to TRBD1 (5 bases). The V gene lost 3 bases and the J gene lost 4 bases, with 12 bases spanning the gap. CDR3 length: 13 residues. Germline loops: CDR1 GTSNPN, CDR2 SVGIG (reference sequence).

The chain recombines TRBV19 with TRBJ1-5; D uncertain. This CDR3 is 14 amino acids long. CDR1 and CDR2 from the germline V gene are LNHDA and SQIVND (reference sequence). With 7 bases removed from V and 7 bases from J, the gap between germline ends came to 17 bases. Here the CDR3 reads CASTPWGSWQPQHF. The DNA of the CDR3 is TGTGCCAGTACCCCGTGGGGTTCCTGGCAGCCCCAGCATTTT.

This rearrangement joins TRBV19 to TRBJ2-7, with D possibly matching TRBD2 (5 bases). Between the trimmed V and J ends, which lost 1 base and 2 bases, there was a span of 12 bases. CDR3 size: 15 residues. Germline-derived CDR1 and CDR2 are LNHDA and SQIVND (reference sequence). The CDR3 loop reads CASSIVAGRPYEQYF. The CDR3 coding sequence is TGTGCCAGTAGTATAGTCGCGGGTCGGCCCTACGAGCAGTACTTC. Full variable domain (outside the CDR3, taken from reference TRBV19 and TRBJ2-7): DGGITQSPKYLFRKEGQNVTLSCEQNLNHDAMYWYRQDPGQGLRLIYYSQIVNDFQKGDIAEGYSVSREKKESFPLTVTSAQKNPTAFYLCASSIVAGRPYEQYFGPGTRLTVT.

V and J are TRBV30 and TRBJ2-5; D is unresolved. Germline V gives CDR1 GTSNPN, CDR2 SVGIG (reference sequence). The CDR3 extends over 12 amino acids. The ends were cut back, 4 bases at V and 5 bases at J, with 11 bases in the middle. CDR3 region: CAWTVGRETQYF. In nucleotides, the CDR3 is TGTGCCTGGACGGTCGGCAGGGAGACCCAGTACTTC.

The gene calls are TRBV5-1 and TRBJ2-3; weak D call: TRBD2 (6 bases). The V and J ends lost 2 bases and 5 bases respectively, with 12 bases between them. The CDR3 sequence is 14 residues long. From germline, CDR1 is SGHRS and CDR2 YFSETQ. The CDR3 region has the DNA TGCGCCAGCAGCTTAAGGGCGGGGCAAGATACGCAGTATTTT. As protein: CASSLRAGQDTQYF. Full variable domain (rest looked up from reference TRBV5-1 and TRBJ2-3): KAGVTQTPRYLIKTRGQQVTLSCSPISGHRSVSWYQQTPGQGLQFLFEYFSETQRNKGNFPGRFSGRQFSNSRSEMNVSTLELGDSALYLCASSLRAGQDTQYFGPGTRLTVL.

This chain connects TRBV7-9 to TRBJ2-7, with TRBD1 as a possible D gene (6 bases). Trimming shortened V by 5 bases and J by 2 bases, and 10 bases separated the two germline ends. The length of the CDR3 is 13 residues. Germline lookup yields CDR1 SEHNR and CDR2 FQNEAQ (reference sequence). The CDR3 DNA reads as TGTGCCAGCAGCCGCGGACAGACCTACGAGCAGTACTTC. Translating gives CASSRGQTYEQYF.